A single sample gave rise to the 20 T cell receptor beta chains below, sequenced in a study of T cell responses to AZD1222 COVID-19 vaccine. The table came from immunoSEQ multiplex PCR; TCRdb's copy has only in-frame clones and leaves some out. The profile covers about 27,000 clones, with about 90% appearing a single time and approximately 8.2% taken by the ten largest. Specimen: peripheral blood, collected 28 days after the second AZD1222 dose. These receptors were obtained from an adult who received the AZD1222 COVID-19 vaccine.

The chain uses TRBV19 and TRBJ1-2; tentative D call: TRBD1 (5 bases). The CDR3 length is 18 residues. Germline V CDR1 and CDR2: LNHDA, SQIVND (reference sequence). V dropped 7 bases and J dropped 1 base, with 25 bases sitting between them. The CDR3 protein is CASKRTGTAFKFNYGYTF. The CDR3, as DNA: TGTGCCAGTAAAAGGACCGGGACCGCCTTCAAATTTAACTATGGCTACACCTTC.

This rearrangement joins TRBV30 to TRBJ1-1; D is possibly TRBD1 (6 bases). Trimming took off 3 bases at V and 5 bases at J, with 13 bases between the two ends. Germline V CDR1 and CDR2: GTSNPN, SVGIG (reference sequence). CDR3 length: 13 residues. The CDR3 nucleotides read TGTGCCTGGAGGGTGGGGGCCTGGACTGAAGCTTTCTTT. This gives the protein CAWRVGAWTEAFF.

The chain uses TRBV3-1 (or the pseudogene TRBV3-2) and TRBJ2-7, with TRBD1 identical over 7 bases. CDR3 length: 13 residues. V was clipped by 4 bases and J by 2 bases; unmatched bases: 2. The germline V gene encodes CDR1 LGHDT and CDR2 YNNKEL (reference sequence). The CDR3 protein is CASSPTGAYEQYF. Written as DNA, the CDR3 is TGTGCCAGCAGCCCCACAGGGGCCTACGAGCAGTACTTC.

The chain is built from TRBV18 and TRBJ1-6; D is unclear. This CDR3 is 14 amino acids long. Trimming shortened V by 3 bases and J by 10 bases, and 13 bases separated the two germline ends. Germline V lookup: CDR1 KGHSH, CDR2 LQKENI. For the CDR3, the DNA is TGTGCCAGCTCACCCCTTCCCGGGAACTCACCCCTCCACTTT. It translates to CASSPLPGNSPLHF.

The chain has TRBV7-3 and TRBJ1-5; no reliable D call. CDR3 length equals 16 residues. Germline assignment: CDR1 SGHTA and CDR2 FQGTGA. The ends were cut back, 2 bases at V and 2 bases at J, with 13 bases in the middle. The CDR3 region has the DNA TGTGCCAGCAGCTTAGGGGTGGGTATAGGCAATCAGCCCCAGCATTTT. It yields the protein CASSLGVGIGNQPQHF.

V gene TRBV24-1 combines with J gene TRBJ1-5, with 10 bases fitting TRBD1. This CDR3 spans 16 amino acids. V lost 9 bases and J lost 0; bases outside the gene matches: 7. Germline V gives CDR1 KGHDR, CDR2 SFDVKD. CDR3 in amino acids: CATDRGQTYSNQPQHF. In DNA form, the CDR3 reads TGTGCCACCGACAGGGGGCAAACGTATAGCAATCAGCCCCAGCATTTT.

The genes are TRBV7-3 and TRBJ2-5; TRBD2 aligns across 8 bases. CDR3 length: 15 amino acids. Germline CDR1 and CDR2: SGHTA and FQGTGA. The V and J ends lost 5 bases and 4 bases, in that order; junction bases with no gene match: 9. The CDR3 loop reads CASSRSGTRGETQYF. CDR3 sequence (DNA): TGTGCCAGCAGCAGGAGTGGGACTAGGGGAGAGACCCAGTACTTC.

The V and J genes are TRBV7-2 and TRBJ1-6; 10 bases align to TRBD1. Per germline, CDR1 SGHTA and CDR2 FQGNSA. This CDR3 contains 14 residues. The junction had 6 bases not matched to a gene; V was cut back by 8 bases and J by 8 bases. The DNA for the CDR3 is TGTGCCAGCGGGCCGGGACAGGGGCATTCACCCCTCCACTTT. Amino acids: CASGPGQGHSPLHF.

This sequence joins TRBV11-3 and TRBJ2-1; the match to TRBD2 covers 14 bases. The trim removed 0 bases at V and 4 bases at J, leaving 5 bases unmatched. Looked up from germline, CDR1 is SGHNT and CDR2 is YENEEA. The CDR3 totals 18 residues. CDR3 sequence reads: CASSLEGLAGAGYNEQFF. CDR3 DNA sequence: TGTGCCAGCAGCTTAGAGGGACTAGCGGGAGCGGGGTACAATGAGCAGTTCTTC.

CDR3 sequence reads: CSVRGQVDQPQHF. The CDR3 DNA reads as TGCAGCGTGAGGGGACAGGTCGATCAGCCCCAGCATTTT. The chain is built from TRBV29-1 and TRBJ1-5; TRBD1 agrees at 8 bases. CDR1 is SQVTM and CDR2 is ANQGSEA in the germline V gene. The V segment lost 6 bases and the J segment 5 bases; nucleotides outside the gene matches: 6. CDR3 length: 13 residues.

V and J are TRBV6-4 and TRBJ2-7; 9 bases fit TRBD1. The CDR3 covers 13 residues. Germline V gives CDR1 MRHNA, CDR2 SNTAGT. The ends lost 10 bases at V and 5 bases at J; junction bases unmatched: 9. The CDR3 coding sequence is TGTGCCAACACCCGGGGACAGGGTCACGAGCAGTACTTC. Its translation is CANTRGQGHEQYF.

The chain uses TRBV24-1 and TRBJ1-2, with a weak D call TRBD1 (6 bases). The CDR3 totals 17 residues. V lost 3 bases to trimming and J lost 5 bases, with 21 bases between them. Germline CDR1 KGHDR, CDR2 SFDVKD. The CDR3 spells CATSDMGAEDAMYGYTF. The CDR3 coding sequence is TGTGCCACCAGTGATATGGGGGCGGAAGACGCGATGTATGGCTACACCTTC.

The chain combines TRBV9 with TRBJ2-5; TRBD1 matches at 10 bases. V shed 5 bases, J shed 2 bases, and the junction held 6 bases outside the gene matches. The CDR3 is made up of 15 amino acids. Looked up from germline, CDR1 is SGDLS and CDR2 is YYNGEE. The CDR3 DNA reads TGTGCCAGCAGTACCCGGGACAGGGGTCAAGAGACCCAGTACTTC. Translating gives CASSTRDRGQETQYF.

This chain uses TRBV28 with TRBJ2-7; a possible D gene is TRBD1 (6 bases). Looked up from germline, CDR1 is MDHEN and CDR2 is SYDVKM. The CDR3 consists of 15 residues. V shed 6 bases and J shed 0 bases, with 15 bases lying between them. CDR3 nucleotide sequence: TGTGCCAGCAGAAGCAGGGGCTCACCCTCCTACGAGCAGTACTTC. Translation gives CASRSRGSPSYEQYF.

V gene TRBV11-3 combines with J gene TRBJ2-2; D is unresolved. V was shortened by 2 bases and J by 1 base, with 8 bases between the two germline ends. The CDR3 runs 15 residues. Germline CDR1 SGHNT, CDR2 YENEEA. The CDR3 is CASSLIAVNTGELFF. The CDR3 region has the DNA TGTGCCAGCAGCTTAATCGCAGTGAACACCGGGGAGCTGTTTTTT.

This chain links TRBV30 with TRBJ2-2; D may be TRBD2 (5 bases). The CDR3 is 13 residues long. Germline V gene lookup returns CDR1 GTSNPN and CDR2 SVGIG (reference sequence). Trimming shortened V by 2 bases and J by 3 bases, and 7 bases separated the two germline ends. CDR3 protein: CAWSSGDTGELFF. The CDR3 nucleotides read TGTGCCTGGAGTTCCGGGGACACCGGGGAGCTGTTTTTT. Filled out from reference TRBV30 and TRBJ2-2, the complete variable domain reads SQTIHQWPATLVQPVGSPLSLECTVEGTSNPNLYWYRQAAGRGLQLLFYSVGIGQISSEVPQNLSASRPQDRQFILSSKKLLLSDSGFYLCAWSSGDTGELFFGEGSRLTVL.

The V call is TRBV5-1, the J call TRBJ2-7; 16 nucleotides align to TRBD2. V trimming: 4 bases; J trimming: 4 bases; junction bases outside the gene matches: 5. The CDR3 totals 16 residues. The germline V gene has CDR1 SGHRS and CDR2 YFSETQ. CDR3 sequence reads: CASSAGTSGRVYEQYF. CDR3 sequence (DNA): TGCGCCAGCAGCGCCGGGACTAGCGGGAGGGTGTACGAGCAGTACTTC.

This sequence joins TRBV27 and TRBJ1-3; 8 bases align to TRBD1. CDR1 is MNHEY, CDR2 SMNVEV, per germline (reference sequence). V was clipped by 6 bases and J by 0 bases; unmatched bases: 16. CDR3 size: 19 residues. The DNA of the CDR3 is TGTGCCAGCAGGAAGGATTCCGGGACAGGACTTTCCTCTGGAAACACCATATATTTT. It yields the protein CASRKDSGTGLSSGNTIYF.

The chain carries TRBV5-1 and TRBJ2-1, with no clear D. Trimming stripped 1 base from V and 6 bases from J, with 11 bases between. Germline V CDR1 and CDR2: SGHRS, YFSETQ. The CDR3 runs to 14 residues. The CDR3 DNA follows: TGCGCCAGCAGCTTGCTCAGCAACGGCAATGAGCAGTTCTTC. Encoded protein: CASSLLSNGNEQFF. Full variable domain (missing parts from reference TRBV5-1 and TRBJ2-1): KAGVTQTPRYLIKTRGQQVTLSCSPISGHRSVSWYQQTPGQGLQFLFEYFSETQRNKGNFPGRFSGRQFSNSRSEMNVSTLELGDSALYLCASSLLSNGNEQFFGPGTRLTVL.

This clone has only one observation. The gene calls are TRBV4-1 and TRBJ2-6, with D tentatively TRBD1 or TRBD2 (5 bases each). The CDR3 is made up of 21 amino acids. Germline-derived CDR1 and CDR2 are MGHRA and YSYEKL. V was trimmed by 0 bases and J by 4 bases, leaving 25 bases between them. The CDR3 is CASSQESPGTTSNGGANVLTF. DNA of the CDR3: TGCGCCAGCAGCCAAGAGAGTCCCGGGACCACCTCAAATGGAGGGGCCAACGTCCTGACTTTC.